This T cell receptor beta chain was documented in a study of neurological immune-mediated disorders. cDNA was made by 5'RACE with 10-nucleotide random UMIs. Via MiXCR, TCRdb re-called the 5' RACE reads, giving one row per CDR3 protein. The sample has about 57,000 distinct CDR3 sequences, approximately 11% seen once. Worth noting for this clonotype: Its antigen is not identified.

Noted time point: longitudinal time-point 1 (baseline). Unsorted libraries were generated from 2 million PBMCs held at -80 degrees C. Study results and caveats: The expanded clones of different subjects shared no CDR3 amino acid sequences (suggesting private repertoires in all groups). Levels of TCR clonal expansion peaked in HTLV-1-associated myelopathy and reached their lowest in multiple sclerosis, under those of healthy controls.

The V end was cut by 12 bases, the J end by 5 bases, with 21 bases between. Germline values: CDR1 KGHDR, CDR2 SFDVKD. The CDR3 is 14 amino acids. The receptor's source is a male donor with HTLV-1-associated myelopathy (HAM/TSP). The specimen sequenced was PBMCs. The chain employs TRBV24-1 and TRBJ1-2; D is perhaps TRBD1 (5 bases). CDR3 in amino acids: CAATRSQGVYGYTF. In DNA, the CDR3 is TGTGCCGCCACTAGATCGCAGGGCGTATATGGCTACACCTTC.